These 17 T cell receptor beta chains were all obtained from the same sample, sequenced in a study of memory CD8 T cells in hepatitis C reinfection. The assay was immunoSEQ multiplex PCR, and TCRdb's table has in-frame clones only and misses some. The data show some 40,000 clones, approximately 87% seen once. Stated time point: peak reinfection, 3 to 8 weeks after reinfection detection. TCR sequencing was done directly ex vivo on sorted cells, without expansion in vitro. Material: naive CD8+ T cells sorted from blood. The receptors were gathered from a young man with hepatitis C virus infection.

The chain recombines TRBV19 with TRBJ2-1; D gene unclear. CDR3 size: 15 residues. Trimming left V 1 base short and J 2 bases short, with 9 bases between. Germline V gene data show CDR1 as LNHDA and CDR2 as SQIVND (reference sequence). The CDR3 is CASSIVNSPYNEQFF. CDR3 in DNA: TGTGCCAGTAGTATAGTTAATAGCCCCTACAATGAGCAGTTCTTC.

This chain links TRBV7-9 with TRBJ2-2; 8 nucleotides align to TRBD1. V gave up 5 bases and J gave up 1 base; unmatched junction bases: 6. The CDR3 is made up of 16 amino acids. The V gene's germline CDR1 is SEHNR and CDR2 FQNEAQ (reference sequence). The CDR3 is CASSPRTGRNTGELFF. CDR3 DNA sequence: TGTGCCAGCAGCCCGCGGACAGGGCGGAACACCGGGGAGCTGTTTTTT.

This clone was seen just once. Here the CDR3 DNA reads TGTGCCAGCAGCTTTTCGGGAGCCACCTACGAGCAGTACTTC. This encodes CASSFSGATYEQYF. The V call is TRBV7-9, the J call TRBJ2-7, with D possibly matching TRBD2 (6 bases). The germline V gene has CDR1 SEHNR and CDR2 FQNEAQ (reference sequence). The CDR3 consists of 14 residues. V shed 3 bases and J shed 2 bases, with 11 bases lying between them.

This chain uses TRBV12-1 with TRBJ2-4; the table's D call of TRBD2 was not tested on the DNA. TRBV12-1 is reported as a pseudogene. The CDR3 length is 15 residues. Written as DNA, the CDR3 is TGTGCCAGCAGTCATGGGTTTAGGCGGAGAAACATTCAGTACTTC. Translated: CASSHGFRRRNIQYF.

This chain links TRBV12-5 with TRBJ1-5; a possible D gene is TRBD1 (5 bases). In germline, CDR1 is LGHNT, CDR2 FRNRAP. Trimming took 2 bases from V and 3 from J, leaving 14 bases between them. The CDR3 runs to 16 residues. CDR3: CASGLSVEGLNQPQHF. CDR3 bases: TGTGCTAGTGGTTTGTCTGTTGAGGGACTCAATCAGCCCCAGCATTTT.

The rearrangement joins TRBV19 to TRBJ1-2; D not resolved. Germline values: CDR1 LNHDA, CDR2 SQIVND (reference sequence). The V and J ends lost 3 bases and 2 bases respectively, with 16 bases between them. The CDR3 is made up of 16 amino acids. The CDR3 spells CASSIGTTMENYGYTF. The CDR3 bases are TGTGCCAGTAGTATTGGAACCACTATGGAGAACTATGGCTACACCTTC.

This chain uses TRBV6-5 with TRBJ1-2, with TRBD1 as a possible D gene (5 bases). V shed 4 bases and J shed 3 bases, with 15 bases lying between them. The CDR3 is 15 amino acids. Germline V gene sequence: CDR1 MNHEY, CDR2 SVGAGI. The CDR3: CASSSSGLHHYGYTF. The DNA of the CDR3 is TGTGCCAGCAGTTCCTCGGGACTCCACCACTATGGCTACACCTTC.

This chain uses TRBV11-3 with TRBJ2-7; D may be TRBD2 (5 bases). The CDR3 sequence is 18 residues long. Trimming took off 0 bases at V and 3 bases at J, with 21 bases between the two ends. The germline V gene has CDR1 SGHNT and CDR2 YENEEA. The CDR3 loop reads CASSLEVGGFKGNYEQYV. CDR3 sequence (DNA): TGTGCCAGCAGCTTAGAGGTCGGCGGGTTCAAGGGCAACTACGAGCAGTACGTC.

This chain links TRBV19 with TRBJ2-4; 7 nucleotides match TRBD2. The CDR3 is 16 amino acids. Germline loops: CDR1 LNHDA, CDR2 SQIVND (reference sequence). V was pared by 5 bases and J by 0 bases, with 7 bases of the junction left unmatched. CDR3 loop: CASSSLTSQAKNIQYF. The CDR3 nucleotides read TGTGCCAGTAGTTCTCTGACTAGCCAAGCCAAAAACATTCAGTACTTC.

J is TRBJ2-7 and V is TRBV5-1; tentative D call: TRBD2 (5 bases). Trimming removed 0 bases from V and 1 base from J, with 11 bases in between. The CDR3 totals 15 residues. From germline, CDR1 is SGHRS and CDR2 YFSETQ. CDR3 in amino acids: CASSLALGLSYEQYF. DNA of the CDR3: TGCGCCAGCAGCTTGGCCTTAGGACTTTCCTACGAGCAGTACTTC.

Remarks on this clone: Different DNA sequences within this sample yield the same CDR3. The chain joins TRBV9 to TRBJ1-2, with D perhaps matching TRBD1 (5 bases). CDR3 length: 17 amino acids. V lost 3 bases, J lost 2 bases, and 20 bases lay in between. In germline, CDR1 is SGDLS, CDR2 YYNGEE. The CDR3 sequence: CASSAFPGTGVNYGYTF. The CDR3 DNA is TGTGCCAGCAGCGCGTTCCCCGGGACGGGGGTCAACTATGGCTACACCTTC.

The rearrangement links TRBV5-1 to TRBJ2-3; the D gene is possibly TRBD2 (5 bases). The V gene lost 4 bases and the J gene lost 0 bases, with 12 bases spanning the gap. This CDR3 comprises 15 residues. Germline CDR1 reads SGHRS; CDR2 reads YFSETQ. The CDR3 loop is CASSTFRGSTDTQYF. CDR3 in DNA: TGCGCCAGCAGCACCTTTCGGGGTAGCACAGATACGCAGTATTTT.

The CDR3 nucleotides read TGTGCCAGCAGCCCCGGAGCGGGGGAAAAACTGTTTTTT. Its translation is CASSPGAGEKLFF. The gene calls are TRBV7-9 and TRBJ1-4; no reliable D call. V lost 5 bases, J lost 8 bases, and 12 bases lay in between. CDR1 and CDR2 (germline): SEHNR, FQNEAQ (reference sequence). The CDR3 contains 13 residues.

This rearrangement joins TRBV4-3 to TRBJ1-2; D perhaps matches TRBD1 (6 bases). The CDR3 has 17 residues. Trimming cost V 0 bases and J 6 bases, with 20 bases left between them. CDR1 LGHNA and CDR2 YSLEER come from the germline V gene. The CDR3 DNA sequence: TGCGCCAGCAGCCAAGACGCTGGTGGGGCAGGGGCAAATGGCTACACCTTC. Translation gives CASSQDAGGAGANGYTF.

The sample holds one count of this clone. The V gene is TRBV9, the J gene TRBJ1-5; 7 nucleotides align to TRBD1. The CDR3 is made up of 14 amino acids. The germline V gene encodes CDR1 SGDLS and CDR2 YYNGEE. With V trimmed by 3 bases and J by 7 bases, 7 bases remained unmatched. The CDR3 loop reads CASSAGTANQPQHF. CDR3 DNA sequence: TGTGCCAGCAGCGCCGGGACAGCCAACCAGCCCCAGCATTTT.

This rearrangement joins TRBV28 to TRBJ1-5, with D perhaps matching TRBD1 (6 bases). V lost 6 bases and J 0 bases, leaving 9 bases between the germline ends. CDR3 length: 14 residues. In germline, CDR1 is MDHEN, CDR2 SYDVKM. The CDR3 DNA reads TGTGCCAGCAGCTGGACAGTTAGCAATCAGCCCCAGCATTTT. Translation: CASSWTVSNQPQHF. The entire variable domain, with the rest obtained from reference TRBV28 and TRBJ1-5, is as follows: DVKVTQSSRYLVKRTGEKVFLECVQDMDHENMFWYRQDPGLGLRLIYFSYDVKMKEKGDIPEGYSVSREKKERFSLILESASTNQTSMYLCASSWTVSNQPQHFGDGTRLSIL.

The chain employs TRBV19 and TRBJ1-3; 8 bases are shared with TRBD1. The germline V gene encodes CDR1 LNHDA and CDR2 SQIVND (reference sequence). The CDR3 is 15 residues long. V lost 6 bases to trimming and J lost 6 bases; unmatched junction nucleotides: 10. The CDR3 sequence: CASSPGSGGENTIYF. The CDR3 DNA is TGTGCCAGTAGCCCCGGGTCAGGGGGCGAAAACACCATATATTTT. The complete variable domain, with remaining parts taken from reference TRBV19 and TRBJ1-3, reads DGGITQSPKYLFRKEGQNVTLSCEQNLNHDAMYWYRQDPGQGLRLIYYSQIVNDFQKGDIAEGYSVSREKKESFPLTVTSAQKNPTAFYLCASSPGSGGENTIYFGEGSWLTVV.